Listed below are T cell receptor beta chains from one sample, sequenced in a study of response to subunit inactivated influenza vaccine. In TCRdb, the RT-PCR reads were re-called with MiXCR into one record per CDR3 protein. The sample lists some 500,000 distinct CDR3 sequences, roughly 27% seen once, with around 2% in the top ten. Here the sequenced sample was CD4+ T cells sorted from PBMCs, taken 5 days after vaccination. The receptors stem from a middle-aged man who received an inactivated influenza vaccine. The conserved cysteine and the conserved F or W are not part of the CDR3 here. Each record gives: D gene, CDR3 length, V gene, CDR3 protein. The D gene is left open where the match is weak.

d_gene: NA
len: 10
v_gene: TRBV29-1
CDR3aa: SVEADQETQY

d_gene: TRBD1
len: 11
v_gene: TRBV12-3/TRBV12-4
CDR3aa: ASSLVTGGAYT

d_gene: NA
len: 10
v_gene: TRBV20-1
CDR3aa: SGSRRNTEAF

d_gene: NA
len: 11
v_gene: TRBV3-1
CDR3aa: ASSQDGVSEQY

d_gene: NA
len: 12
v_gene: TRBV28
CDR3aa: ASSRSQGRETQY

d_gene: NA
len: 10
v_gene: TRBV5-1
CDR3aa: ASSSSVYEQY

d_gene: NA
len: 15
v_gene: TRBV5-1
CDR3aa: ASRRAGGGQMNTEAF

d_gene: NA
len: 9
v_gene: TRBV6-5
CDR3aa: ASSSWYEQY

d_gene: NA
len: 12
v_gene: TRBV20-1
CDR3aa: SATGGTVNEKLF

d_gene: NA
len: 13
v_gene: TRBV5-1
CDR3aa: ASSLFSRVSAEAF

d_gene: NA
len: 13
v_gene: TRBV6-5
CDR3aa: ASSYSSGGVDTQY

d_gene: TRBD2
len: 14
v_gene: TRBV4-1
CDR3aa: ASSQDGTGGRGEQF

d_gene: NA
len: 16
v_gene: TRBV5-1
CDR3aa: ASSLAIVLGMGTDTQY

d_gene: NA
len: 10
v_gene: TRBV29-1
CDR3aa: SAVSQGNGYT

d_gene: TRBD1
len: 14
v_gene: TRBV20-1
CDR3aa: SAPETRTGIHHEQY

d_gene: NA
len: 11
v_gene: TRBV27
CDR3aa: ASSRDGNYGYT

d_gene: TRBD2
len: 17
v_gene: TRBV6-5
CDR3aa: ASSYDGLAGNSFYNEQF

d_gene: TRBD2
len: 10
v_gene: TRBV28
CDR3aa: ASSLPGLGEF

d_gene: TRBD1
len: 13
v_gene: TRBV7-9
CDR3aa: ASSPIQGLVYEQY

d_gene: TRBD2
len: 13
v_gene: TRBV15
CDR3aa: ATSFLAGASYEQY

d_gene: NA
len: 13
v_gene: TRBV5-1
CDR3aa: ASNLGASMEETQY

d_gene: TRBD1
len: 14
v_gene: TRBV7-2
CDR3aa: ASSLLGTGVSQPQH

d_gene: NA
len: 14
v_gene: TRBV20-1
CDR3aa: SARDRGRALGTEAF

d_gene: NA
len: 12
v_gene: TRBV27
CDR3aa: ASSKLGRRETQY

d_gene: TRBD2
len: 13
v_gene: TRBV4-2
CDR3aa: ASSQEGGSSNEQF

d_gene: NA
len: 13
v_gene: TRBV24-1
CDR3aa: ATSDSGANTGELF

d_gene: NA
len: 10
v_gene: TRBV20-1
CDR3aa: SGGGATDTQY

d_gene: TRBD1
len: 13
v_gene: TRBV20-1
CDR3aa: SARGDRGTQETQY

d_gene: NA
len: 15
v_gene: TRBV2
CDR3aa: ASSGPFRGIAGETQY

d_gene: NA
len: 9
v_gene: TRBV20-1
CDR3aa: SAGRTVEQY

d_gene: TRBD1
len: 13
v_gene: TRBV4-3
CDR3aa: ASSQEHRGSYEQY

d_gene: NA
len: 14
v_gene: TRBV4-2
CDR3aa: ASSQGDSYSSDTQY

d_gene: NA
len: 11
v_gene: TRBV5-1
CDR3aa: ASSSGGTTEAF

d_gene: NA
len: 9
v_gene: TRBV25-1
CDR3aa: ATTTGETQY

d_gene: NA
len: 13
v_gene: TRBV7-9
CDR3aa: ASSLKQTAYNEQF

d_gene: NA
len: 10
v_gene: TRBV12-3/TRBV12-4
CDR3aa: ASKSNSYEQY

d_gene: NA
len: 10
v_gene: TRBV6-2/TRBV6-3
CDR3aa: ASLSQGNGYT

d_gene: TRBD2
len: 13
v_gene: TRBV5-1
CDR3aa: ASSLSSGDTDTQY

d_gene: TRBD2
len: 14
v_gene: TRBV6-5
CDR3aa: ASSSGGGISSREQF

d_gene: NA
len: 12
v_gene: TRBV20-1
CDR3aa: SARVSTGYSPLH

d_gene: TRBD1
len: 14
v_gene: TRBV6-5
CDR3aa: ASSYRTGVNTGELF

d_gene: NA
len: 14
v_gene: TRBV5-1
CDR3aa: ASSPLGTKNTGELF

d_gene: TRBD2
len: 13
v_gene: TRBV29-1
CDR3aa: SVGQGLGLGETQY

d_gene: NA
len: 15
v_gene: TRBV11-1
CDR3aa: ASSLALGTYSYNEQF

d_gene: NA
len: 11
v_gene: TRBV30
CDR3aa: AWTDDGVAGYT

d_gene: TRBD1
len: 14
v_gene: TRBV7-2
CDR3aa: ASSRGQGVPPYEQY

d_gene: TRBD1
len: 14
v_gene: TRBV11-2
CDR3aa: ASRRIQGSLNTEAF

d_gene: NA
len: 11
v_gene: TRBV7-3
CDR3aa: ASSRGNTDTQY

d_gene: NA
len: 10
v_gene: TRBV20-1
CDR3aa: SASLGYETQY

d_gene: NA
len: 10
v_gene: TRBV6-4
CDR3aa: ASSPRPTEAF

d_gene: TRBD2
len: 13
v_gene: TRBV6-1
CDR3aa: ASSETSGGKNIQY

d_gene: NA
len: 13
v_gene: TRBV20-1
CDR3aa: SARDLGTRNYEQY

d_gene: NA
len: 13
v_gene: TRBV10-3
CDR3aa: AISQTGVEANVLT

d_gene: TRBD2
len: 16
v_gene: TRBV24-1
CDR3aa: ATSDSRGLAGFTDTQY

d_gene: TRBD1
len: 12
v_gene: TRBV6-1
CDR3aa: ASTTDRMNTEAF

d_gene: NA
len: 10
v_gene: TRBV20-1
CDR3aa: SARRPQETQY

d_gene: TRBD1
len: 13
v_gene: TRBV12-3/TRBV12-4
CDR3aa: ASRDRGRFAGELF